The next 20 T cell receptor beta chains were all read from a single sample in a study of blood T cell repertoires in COVID-19. Only in-frame clones appear in the TCRdb table, and some are missing; sequencing was by immunoSEQ multiplex PCR. Of approximately 15,000 clones in the sample, around 73% are singletons; the top ten hold about 14%. Sequencing input: peripheral blood. These receptor sequences come from a human donor in a cohort sampled during active COVID-19.

This clone appeared a few times. The chain has TRBV25-1 and TRBJ1-5; D might be TRBD1 (6 bases). V was cut by 4 bases and J by 3 bases, with 7 bases left in between. This CDR3 spans 13 amino acids. The germline V gene encodes CDR1 MGHDK and CDR2 SYGVNS. CDR3 region: CASSGTVNQPQHF. In DNA, the CDR3 is TGTGCCAGCAGTGGGACAGTCAATCAGCCCCAGCATTTT.

The count of this clone is one. J is TRBJ2-6 and V is TRBV19, with 10 bases that match TRBD1. Germline V CDR1 and CDR2: LNHDA, SQIVND (reference sequence). The CDR3 has 18 residues. The ends lost 3 bases at V and 0 bases at J; junction bases unmatched: 5. CDR3 sequence reads: CASSMGTGVPSGANVLTF. The CDR3 coding sequence is TGTGCCAGTAGTATGGGGACAGGGGTGCCCTCTGGGGCCAACGTCCTGACTTTC.

This chain uses TRBV9 with TRBJ2-7; D might be TRBD1 (6 bases). The CDR3 is 15 amino acids. V gave up 0 bases and J gave up 5 bases, with 15 bases separating them. CDR1 and CDR2 from the germline V gene are SGDLS and YYNGEE. CDR3 nucleotides: TGTGCCAGCAGCGTAGATGTCAGGGGTTTCAACGAGCAGTACTTC. It encodes CASSVDVRGFNEQYF. Supplemented by reference TRBV9 and TRBJ2-7, the full variable domain reads DSGVTQTPKHLITATGQRVTLRCSPRSGDLSVYWYQQSLDQGLQFLIQYYNGEERAKGNILERFSAQQFPDLHSELNLSSLELGDSALYFCASSVDVRGFNEQYFGPGTRLTVT.

The chain recombines TRBV5-4 with TRBJ1-1; D gene unclear. The CDR3 spans 15 residues. Germline V gene lookup returns CDR1 SGHNT and CDR2 YYREEE (reference sequence). V was trimmed by 5 bases and J by 5 bases, leaving 19 bases between them. The CDR3 region is CASSPDLLRRTEAFF. The CDR3, as DNA: TGTGCCAGCAGTCCGGATCTCCTGAGGCGGACTGAAGCTTTCTTT.

The chain uses TRBV14 and TRBJ2-5; 8 nucleotides align to TRBD1. CDR3 length equals 16 residues. V was pared by 6 bases and J by 2 bases, with 11 bases of the junction left unmatched. Germline V gives CDR1 SGHDN, CDR2 FVKESK. CDR3 in DNA: TGTGCCAGCAGTCTGCGACCGGACAGGGTTCAAGAGACCCAGTACTTC. It codes for CASSLRPDRVQETQYF.

This clone is judged medium-sized. The CDR3, as DNA: TGTGCCAGTAGTATTCGGGAGGATCAGCCCCAGCATTTT. Its translation: CASSIREDQPQHF. The chain employs TRBV19 and TRBJ1-5; D not resolved. The ends were cut back, 3 bases at V and 5 bases at J, with 8 bases in the middle. This CDR3 spans 13 amino acids. The germline CDR1 and CDR2 sequences are LNHDA and SQIVND (reference sequence).

The rearrangement uses TRBV16 and TRBJ2-1; 8 positions match TRBD1. V lost 3 bases, J lost 6 bases, and 4 bases stayed unmatched. The CDR3 has 14 amino acids. Germline V CDR1 and CDR2: KGHSY, FQNENV. CDR3 sequence (DNA): TGTGCCAGCAGCCAGGACAGGGCAAGCAATGAGCAGTTCTTC. It yields the protein CASSQDRASNEQFF.

This clone has just one count. The chain joins TRBV7-9 to TRBJ1-4; the D gene is possibly TRBD1 (6 bases). CDR1 and CDR2 (germline): SEHNR, FQNEAQ (reference sequence). Trimming stripped 1 base from V and 8 bases from J, with 17 bases between. This CDR3 region has 16 residues. CDR3 bases: TGTGCCAGCAGCTTAGAAAGGATACTTCAGGGGGAAAAACTGTTTTTT. Amino acid sequence: CASSLERILQGEKLFF.

The table lists this clone with a few counts. The CDR3 coding sequence is TGTGCCAGCAGATCACAGGGTACGGGCGAAAAACTGTTTTTT. Protein product: CASRSQGTGEKLFF. V is TRBV27 and J is TRBJ1-4; weak D call: TRBD1 (6 bases). The V gene's germline CDR1 is MNHEY and CDR2 SMNVEV (reference sequence). The V end was cut by 6 bases, the J end by 8 bases, with 16 bases between. The CDR3 length is 14 residues.

The genes are TRBV10-3 and TRBJ2-7; 8 bases align to TRBD2. V was clipped by 4 bases and J by 3 bases; unmatched bases: 5. CDR1 is ENHRY and CDR2 is SYGVKD in the germline V gene. The CDR3 has 14 residues. The CDR3 loop is CAISASGSNYEQYF. As DNA, the CDR3 is TGTGCCATCAGTGCGAGCGGGAGTAACTACGAGCAGTACTTC.

The chain recombines TRBV11-2 with TRBJ2-1, with TRBD2 matching 8 bases. The CDR3 is made up of 13 amino acids. CDR1 and CDR2 from the germline V gene are SGHAT and FQNNGV. Trimming at V came to 2 bases and at J to 13 bases, leaving 7 bases not matched to a gene. CDR3 bases: TGTGCCAGCAGCTTAAACGGGGGGGACACTCAGTTCTTC. Its protein is CASSLNGGDTQFF. Filled out from reference TRBV11-2 and TRBJ2-1, the complete variable domain reads EAGVAQSPRYKIIEKRQSVAFWCNPISGHATLYWYQQILGQGPKLLIQFQNNGVVDDSQLPKDRFSAERLKGVDSTLKIQPAKLEDSAVYLCASSLNGGDTQFFGPGTRLTVL.

This clone turned up a few times. The V call is TRBV2, the J call TRBJ1-5; TRBD1 might be the D (5 bases). Trimming pared 5 bases from V and 2 bases from J, leaving 13 bases between. This CDR3 is 15 amino acids long. Germline CDR1 is SNHLY and CDR2 is FYNNEI. This CDR3 is CASSLAGLGNQPQHF. CDR3 nucleotide sequence: TGTGCCAGCAGTTTAGCAGGGCTCGGCAATCAGCCCCAGCATTTT.

The rearrangement joins TRBV7-8 to TRBJ1-3; tentatively, D is TRBD1 (6 bases). The CDR3 length is 15 residues. Deletions cut 5 bases from V and 3 bases from J, with 14 bases between. The V gene's germline CDR1 is SGHVS and CDR2 FQNEAQ. CDR3 protein: CASSPGGGSGNTIYF. DNA of the CDR3: TGTGCCAGCAGCCCGGGAGGGGGGAGTGGAAACACCATATATTTT.

CDR3 sequence reads: CASSGSGTGNTGELFF. The DNA of the CDR3 is TGTGCCAGTAGTGGATCCGGGACAGGGAACACCGGGGAGCTGTTTTTT. The V gene is TRBV19, the J gene TRBJ2-2; 8 positions agree with TRBD1. CDR1 is LNHDA, CDR2 SQIVND, per germline (reference sequence). V trimming: 5 bases; J trimming: 1 base; junction bases outside the gene matches: 6. The CDR3 is made up of 16 amino acids.

The chain employs TRBV5-6 and TRBJ1-1, with D perhaps TRBD1 (5 bases). Germline V gene data show CDR1 as SGHDT and CDR2 as YYEEEE. The length of the CDR3 is 13 residues. V gave up 4 bases and J gave up 6 bases, with 13 bases separating them. CDR3 DNA: TGTGCCAGCAGCGCTCAAGGGACTCCTGAAGCTTTCTTT. This codes for CASSAQGTPEAFF.

The chain employs TRBV5-4 and TRBJ1-1, with D unclear. With 4 bases removed from V and 2 bases from J, the gap between germline ends came to 6 bases. The CDR3 spans 12 residues. Germline values: CDR1 SGHNT, CDR2 YYREEE (reference sequence). The CDR3, as DNA: TGTGCCAGCAGCGTAGCTAACACTGAAGCTTTCTTT. Protein product: CASSVANTEAFF.

This chain links TRBV28 with TRBJ1-5; D is ambiguous. V was clipped by 4 bases and J by 7 bases, with 17 bases between them. The CDR3 spans 15 residues. Looked up from germline, CDR1 is MDHEN and CDR2 is SYDVKM. The CDR3 spells CASSSPRGVGQPQHF. CDR3 DNA sequence: TGTGCCAGCAGTTCCCCCCGCGGGGTCGGCCAGCCCCAGCATTTT. The full variable domain, with the rest looked up from reference TRBV28 and TRBJ1-5, is DVKVTQSSRYLVKRTGEKVFLECVQDMDHENMFWYRQDPGLGLRLIYFSYDVKMKEKGDIPEGYSVSREKKERFSLILESASTNQTSMYLCASSSPRGVGQPQHFGDGTRLSIL.

The chain employs TRBV18 and TRBJ2-4; weak D call: TRBD1 (6 bases). The V end was cut by 6 bases, the J end by 2 bases, with 11 bases between. Germline V lookup: CDR1 KGHSH, CDR2 LQKENI. This CDR3 has 14 residues. The CDR3, as DNA: TGTGCCAGCTCTGACACAGGGACCAAAAACATTCAGTACTTC. Residues: CASSDTGTKNIQYF.

J is TRBJ2-6 and V is TRBV5-4; TRBD2 is a possible D gene (5 bases). Trimming left V 0 bases short and J 1 base short, with 5 bases between. The CDR3 consists of 15 residues. Per germline, CDR1 SGHNT and CDR2 YYREEE (reference sequence). DNA of the CDR3: TGTGCCAGCAGCTTGGGCGGGTCTGGGGCCAACGTCCTGACTTTC. It is translated as CASSLGGSGANVLTF.

For the CDR3, the DNA is TGCAGCGTGAAGTCCGGCGGGGAGATATATGAAGCTTTCTTT. It translates to CSVKSGGEIYEAFF. The chain joins TRBV29-1 to TRBJ1-1; unclear D gene. In germline, CDR1 is SQVTM, CDR2 ANQGSEA. Between the trimmed V and J ends, which lost 6 bases and 7 bases, there was a span of 21 bases. CDR3 size: 14 residues.